Listed below are T cell receptor beta chains from one sample, sequenced in a study of response to subunit inactivated influenza vaccine. TCRdb re-analysed the RT-PCR reads in MiXCR, keeping a single row per CDR3 protein. The repertoire holds roughly 500,000 distinct CDR3 sequences, with 25% as singletons. The specimen was CD4+ T cells sorted from PBMCs, collected 4 to 6 days after vaccination. The receptors shown here come from a middle-aged man who received an inactivated influenza vaccine. Each CDR3 is given with its conserved first and last residue. D genes are given only for firm matches. The size field is filled for only some rows; it gives once, few, many or a size class.

clone_size j_call v_call d_call cdr3_length cdr3_nt cdr3_aa
. TRBJ2-7 TRBV7-2 . 15 TGTGCCAGCAGTCGAGAGGGGGGTCAGGGCTACGAGCAGTACTTC CASSREGGQGYEQYF
few TRBJ2-2 TRBV7-9 . 17 TGTGCCAGCAGCCCCCAGTCCGGTTATTGGGACACCGGGGAGCTGTTTTTT CASSPQSGYWDTGELFF
many TRBJ1-3 TRBV10-3 . 15 TGTGCCATCAGTGAGGTGGCTCGGTCTGGAAACACCATATATTTT CAISEVARSGNTIYF
many TRBJ1-4 TRBV12-3/TRBV12-4 . 14 TGTGCCAGCAGTTTACGGGGTGGAAATGAAAAACTGTTTTTT CASSLRGGNEKLFF
few TRBJ1-4 TRBV5-6 . 15 TGTGCCAGCAGCTTGGTCGGCGGGGTACATGAAAAACTGTTTTTT CASSLVGGVHEKLFF
few TRBJ1-1 TRBV10-3 TRBD1 14 TGTGCCAGTCGCGGGACAGGGGACAACACTGAAGCTTTCTTT CASRGTGDNTEAFF
. TRBJ1-4 TRBV6-1 . 13 TGTGCCAGCAGTGAACACCGCTCGGAAAAACTGTTTTTT CASSEHRSEKLFF
few TRBJ2-2 TRBV11-2 . 14 TGTGCCAGCAGCTCGTCAAGAAACACCGGGGAGCTGTTTTTT CASSSSRNTGELFF
. TRBJ2-1 TRBV12-3/TRBV12-4 TRBD2 14 TGTGCCACCTCTGGACTAGCGGGGTACAATGAGCAGTTCTTC CATSGLAGYNEQFF
. TRBJ1-2 TRBV6-5 . 15 TGTGCCAGCAGTTACTCATACCAGGGGAACTATGGCTACACCTTC CASSYSYQGNYGYTF
few TRBJ2-1 TRBV11-2 TRBD2 18 TGTGCCAGCAGCTCCCGGGGACTAGCGGGAGGGCGGTACAATGAGCAGTTCTTC CASSSRGLAGGRYNEQFF
. TRBJ2-7 TRBV4-2 . 15 TGTGCCAGCAGCTTTACCCTGACAGATTACTACGAGCAGTACTTC CASSFTLTDYYEQYF
. TRBJ1-1 TRBV12-2 . 19 TGTGCAAGTCGCTTAGCGGGGTGGGACAGGGGCAATGTGAACACTGAAGCTTTCTTT CASRLAGWDRGNVNTEAFF
. TRBJ2-2 TRBV20-1 . 13 TGCAGTGCTTCCGGGACTCTGACCGGGGAGCTGTTTTTT CSASGTLTGELFF
few TRBJ1-5 TRBV20-1 . 14 TGCAGTGCCCTACCACCCGGCTCCAATCAGCCCCAGCATTTT CSALPPGSNQPQHF
many TRBJ2-5 TRBV5-1 . 15 TGCGCCAGCAGCTTGAACCCCACGTACCAAGAGACCCAGTACTTC CASSLNPTYQETQYF
few TRBJ2-3 TRBV20-1 TRBD1 16 TGCAGTGCTAGAGATCCCGCAGGGGGACGCACAGATACGCAGTATTTT CSARDPAGGRTDTQYF
. TRBJ2-7 TRBV3-1 TRBD2 16 TGTGCCAGCAGCCTGACCCGTCTAGCGGGACCCTACGAGCAGTACTTC CASSLTRLAGPYEQYF
few TRBJ1-1 TRBV30 . 12 TGTGCCTGGAGTGGGCTGCTTAGCAGGGCTTTCTTT CAWSGLLSRAFF
few TRBJ1-5 TRBV20-1 . 14 TGCAGTGCTCAACCAGGACCAGGGAATCAGCCCCAGCATTTT CSAQPGPGNQPQHF
few TRBJ1-2 TRBV28 TRBD1 12 TGTGCCAGCAGCACAGGGGACTATGGCTACACCTTC CASSTGDYGYTF
. TRBJ2-4 TRBV2 . 16 TGTGCCAGCAGGGGCCCTACTACAGGGTCCAAAAACATTCAGTACTTC CASRGPTTGSKNIQYF
. TRBJ2-7 TRBV28 . 18 TGTGCCAGCAGTTTAATTTGGAGAGCGGGCAGCACCAACTACGAGCAGTACTTC CASSLIWRAGSTNYEQYF
. TRBJ2-1 TRBV12-3/TRBV12-4 . 12 TGTGCCAGCAGTAGGGGACCCTTTGGGCAGTTCTTC CASSRGPFGQFF
few TRBJ2-3 TRBV12-3/TRBV12-4 . 14 TGTGCCAGCAGTTTAGATGGAGGGACGGATACGCAGTATTTT CASSLDGGTDTQYF
. TRBJ2-1 TRBV12-3/TRBV12-4 TRBD1 15 TGTGCCAGCAGTGAACGGGACAGTCCCTACAATGAGCAGTTCTTC CASSERDSPYNEQFF
few TRBJ2-1 TRBV29-1 . 15 TGCAGCACTGGACACGGCTCGAGCTCCTACAATGAGCAGTTCTTC CSTGHGSSSYNEQFF
few TRBJ1-1 TRBV7-2 TRBD1 13 TGTGCCAGCAGCTTAAACCAGGGGGGGCGAGCTTTCTTT CASSLNQGGRAFF
. TRBJ1-6 TRBV6-1 TRBD1 15 TGTGCCAGCAAACAGGGGGCATCCTATAATTCACCCCTCCACTTT CASKQGASYNSPLHF
. TRBJ2-1 TRBV11-2 . 20 TGTGCCAGCAGCTTTTTAGTGGGCGGGAACACCAGAGTCTCCTACAATGAGCAGTTCTTC CASSFLVGGNTRVSYNEQFF
few TRBJ2-5 TRBV7-2 . 13 TGTGCCAGCAGCTTATGGGTCGGAGAGACCCAGTACTTC CASSLWVGETQYF
. TRBJ2-2 TRBV4-2 TRBD2 16 TGTGCCAGCAGCCAAATACTAGCGGGAGGATCCGGGGAGCTGTTTTTT CASSQILAGGSGELFF
few TRBJ1-1 TRBV20-1 . 12 TGCAGTGCTGGGGACGCCCACACTGAAGCTTTCTTT CSAGDAHTEAFF
. TRBJ1-2 TRBV20-1 TRBD1 15 TGCAGTGCTTACACTGAGGGACAGGGGATTGGGGGCTACACCTTC CSAYTEGQGIGGYTF
. TRBJ1-1 TRBV20-1 . 10 TGCAGTGCTAGCGGCACTGAAGCTTTCTTT CSASGTEAFF
. TRBJ2-7 TRBV20-1 TRBD2 16 TGCAGTGCTACCCCCCGGACTAGCGGGAGCCCCTACGAGCAGTACTTC CSATPRTSGSPYEQYF
many TRBJ1-1 TRBV6-2/TRBV6-3 . 12 TGTGCCAGCAGAACCCAGTACACTGAAGCTTTCTTT CASRTQYTEAFF
. TRBJ2-5 TRBV29-1 . 13 TGCAGCGTTGACCCGTCGGGCCAAGAGACCCAGTACTTC CSVDPSGQETQYF